This T cell receptor beta chain derives from a study of OX40 agonist ivuxolimab in advanced cancers. For the wider study: Ivuxolimab, which targeted the costimulatory receptor OX40 (CD134), was an agonistic, fully human IgG2 monoclonal antibody. Partial responses occurred in three dose-escalation patients, of whom one had hepatocellular carcinoma and two had cutaneous melanoma. The monotherapy dose-escalation portion (N ≈ 52 patients) of the phase I ivuxolimab trial is reported in the paper. Prior anti-PD-1, anti-PD-L1 or anti-CTLA-4 therapy was permitted, and 30% to 45% of dose-escalation patients had received checkpoint inhibitors. In the dose-escalation cohort, approximately 82% of patients were male, and the mean age was roughly 56 years with a range of roughly 23 to 79. Of the approximately 50 dose-escalation patients, hepatocellular carcinoma was present in about 19, melanoma in roughly 15, renal cell carcinoma in 9 and head and neck cancer in 9. Intravenous ivuxolimab was administered to patients every 2 weeks at six dose levels: 0.01, 0.1, 0.3, 1.5, 3 and 10 mg/kg. Peripheral TCRbeta sequencing aimed to test whether ivuxolimab altered TCR sequence diversity and caused clonal T-cell expansion. The investigation overall reported the following: After ivuxolimab, expanded clones were on average more numerous among CD8+ T cells than among CD4+ T cells. Clonal expansion of both CD4+ and CD8+ blood T cells was observed from baseline to week 6 at doses 0.1 to 3.0 mg/kg. Antigen specificity was not determined for the clonally expanded peripheral T cells. In partial responders in the 0.1-3.0 mg/kg groups, normalized peripheral clonal expansion was found to be among the lowest, especially among CD8+ T cells. Low levels of normalized T-cell clonal expansion were also seen in some patients who did not respond.

Patients with a history of autoimmune disease or receiving systemic immunosuppression were excluded from the trial. Peripheral blood for TCR sequencing was collected from all dose cohorts at baseline, on cycle 4 day 1, and on cycle 7 day 1. The samples were drawn from a first-in-human, open-label, multicenter phase I dose-escalation trial of ivuxolimab. Adults with locally advanced or metastatic head and neck squamous cell, hepatocellular, melanoma or renal cell carcinoma were enrolled in the trial. Before TCR sequencing, CD4+ and CD8+ T cells were separately sorted from peripheral blood. As regards this clone: The antigen it binds to is not known. No clone much larger than this one lies a single base away; base qualities are absent.

The CDR3 runs 13 amino acids, cysteine and phenylalanine included. Here the CDR3 DNA is all that survives: 39 bases in frame from base 1. CDR1 is given as SNHLY and CDR2 as FYNNEI, both from the germline V gene. Compared with germline, V lacks 6 bases and J lacks 4 bases; bases without a gene match: 4. Genomic DNA was isolated from the sorted cells so that the TCRbeta CDR3 region could be sequenced. The immunoSEQ Assay was used to sequence the TCRbeta CDR3 regions. This is the immuneACCESS table as TCRdb keeps it, with only in-frame sequences that have V and J called. A part of the clones is gone; compared with another copy, unresolved V genes explain less than half, and the rest is unexplained. The sample table lists 70,000 to 95,000 clones, over 75% of them with a count of one. The leading ten clones occupy less than 8% of the sample.

Specimen: CD4+ or CD8+ T cells sorted from blood, collected in a trial of the OX40 agonist ivuxolimab. The sequence was collected from an adult with an advanced solid tumor such as melanoma, head and neck, liver or kidney cancer. Recombination connected TRBV2 to TRBJ1-1; 8 central nucleotides agree with TRBD1. The CDR3 protein is CASSRTGSTEAFF. The DNA sequence follows: TGTGCCAGCAGCCGGACAGGGAGCACTGAAGCTTTCTTT. Supplemented by the reference TRBV2 and TRBJ1-1 proteins around the CDR3, the complete variable domain is EPEVTQTPSHQVTQMGQEVILRCVPISNHLYFYWYRQILGQKVEFLVSFYNNEISEKSEIFDDQFSVERPDGSNFTLKIRSTKLEDSAMYFCASSRTGSTEAFFGQGTRLTVV.